This TCR beta chain is drawn from a study of blood T cell repertoires in COVID-19. Study details: COVID-19 samples, acute and convalescent, were from the United States, Italy and Spain. In each case, the material was cDNA or gDNA derived from T cells, B-cell-depleted T cells, or PBMCs.

The CDR3 contains 15 residues. Trimming shortened V by 0 bases and J by 2 bases, and 9 bases separated the two germline ends. The germline CDR1 and CDR2 sequences are SNHLY and FYNNEI. As processed by the authors: Reference gene primer amplification gave nucleated cell count estimates. Using immunoSEQ multiplex PCR, the repertoire was profiled, and TCRdb retains in-frame clones only, with some absent. V and J calls and clone size are those listed in that table; D and trimming were worked out from the DNA. The sample holds tens of thousands of clones, around four fifths seen once. Source material: peripheral blood. J is TRBJ2-3 and V is TRBV2; weak D call: TRBD2 (5 bases). This receptor was identified in a man aged 40-49 years with acute or convalescent COVID-19. The CDR3 nucleotides are TGTGCCAGCAGTGAAGCGGGAGTAATCACAGATACGCAGTATTTT. Translation: CASSEAGVITDTQYF.